These 31 T cell receptor beta chains were all obtained from the same sample, sequenced in a study of T cells in Graves' hyperthyroidism and ophthalmopathy. Amplification targeted TCR beta CDR3 regions from RNA transcripts. Researchers ran a first-round RT-PCR on the TCR CDR3 using the HTBI primer set. TCRdb re-derived calls from the multiplex PCR reads in MiXCR, one entry per CDR3 protein. The sample contains around 480,000 distinct CDR3 sequences, about 15% of which appear only once. Material for sequencing was blood. All receptors come from a woman under 30 with Graves' hyperthyroidism.

This clonotype was seen many times. V usage is TRBV12-3 or TRBV12-4 and J usage is TRBJ2-1; 7 bases line up with TRBD2. V was clipped by 4 bases and J by 3 bases; unmatched bases: 3. The CDR3 is 14 amino acids. The DNA for the CDR3 is TGTGCCAGCAGTTGGACTAGTTACTACAATGAGCAGTTCTTC. This codes for CASSWTSYYNEQFF.

This clonotype occurred many times. The chain employs TRBV2 and TRBJ2-2, with D possibly being TRBD2 (5 bases). The germline V and J ends were trimmed by 7 bases and 7 bases, with 16 bases remaining between them. From germline, CDR1 is SNHLY and CDR2 FYNNEI. CDR3 length: 14 residues. As DNA, the CDR3 is TGTGCCAGCACAGGAGCGGTAATCGGCGGGGAGCTGTTTTTT. It specifies CASTGAVIGGELFF.

The chain joins TRBV29-1 to TRBJ2-3; 8 nucleotides match TRBD2. CDR3 length: 13 residues. Germline CDR1 SQVTM, CDR2 ANQGSEA. This chain's CDR3 is CNMVLAGTDTQYF. DNA of the CDR3: TGCAACATGGTACTAGCGGGCACAGATACGCAGTATTTT.

The CDR3 loop is CASTLGGAGVSNEQFF. The CDR3 nucleotides are TGTGCCAGCACCCTAGGGGGAGCGGGAGTGTCCAATGAGCAGTTCTTC. This chain joins TRBV2 and TRBJ2-1, with 8 bases fitting TRBD2. The CDR3 length is 16 residues. Germline trimming cut 7 bases from V and 6 bases from J; bases unmatched to any gene: 14. Germline CDR1 reads SNHLY; CDR2 reads FYNNEI. The whole variable domain, remainder taken from reference TRBV2 and TRBJ2-1, is EPEVTQTPSHQVTQMGQEVILRCVPISNHLYFYWYRQILGQKVEFLVSFYNNEISEKSEIFDDQFSVERPDGSNFTLKIRSTKLEDSAMYFCASTLGGAGVSNEQFFGPGTRLTVL.

This clonotype was counted ten times or more. The chain combines TRBV30 with TRBJ2-5, with 7 bases matching TRBD2. V gave up 0 bases and J gave up 2 bases; unmatched junction bases: 6. Germline CDR1 GTSNPN, CDR2 SVGIG (reference sequence). The CDR3 consists of 15 residues. The CDR3 DNA reads TGTGCCTGGAGTGTGGGAGGGCCGGGGCAAGAGACCCAGTACTTC. Amino acids: CAWSVGGPGQETQYF.

This clonotype occurred many times. The V and J genes are TRBV7-3 and TRBJ2-2, with TRBD2 as a possible D gene (6 bases). Trimming cost V 4 bases and J 7 bases, with 16 bases left between them. Germline V gene sequence: CDR1 SGHTA, CDR2 FQGTGA. CDR3 length: 15 residues. The DNA for the CDR3 is TGTGCCAGCAGCTCTGGGACTCTCCACAACGGGGAGCTGTTTTTT. Translating it yields CASSSGTLHNGELFF.

This clonotype was found many times. The chain employs TRBV29-1 and TRBJ2-4; TRBD1 matches 11 bases. Germline loops: CDR1 SQVTM, CDR2 ANQGSEA. This CDR3 comprises 15 residues. V shed 6 bases and J 6 bases; nucleotides not matched to a gene: 10. The CDR3 is CSVIPGTGGTNIQYF. The CDR3 coding sequence is TGCAGCGTGATACCCGGGACAGGGGGAACAAACATTCAGTACTTC.

This clonotype was counted only a few times. The chain joins TRBV6-6 to TRBJ2-3; 14 bases are a match to TRBD2. Germline assignment: CDR1 MNHNY and CDR2 SVGAGI (reference sequence). The CDR3 contains 20 residues. V shed 0 bases, J shed 3 bases, and the junction held 11 bases outside the gene matches. In DNA form, the CDR3 reads TGTGCCAGCAGTTACTCGGGACTAGCGGGAGAAGGGCACCGGACAGATACGCAGTATTTT. Protein product: CASSYSGLAGEGHRTDTQYF.

This clonotype came up a few times. The chain carries TRBV11-1 and TRBJ1-6; no clear D gene. Germline V CDR1 and CDR2: SGHAT, FQDESV (reference sequence). Trimming cost V 2 bases and J 4 bases, with 6 bases left between them. The CDR3 is 14 residues long. The CDR3: CASSLQGYNSPLHF. The DNA of the CDR3 is TGTGCCAGCAGCTTACAAGGGTATAATTCACCCCTCCACTTT.

This clonotype was found many times. V usage is TRBV11-2 and J usage is TRBJ1-6, with D hard to call. Germline V CDR1 and CDR2: SGHAT, FQNNGV. The V end lost 5 bases, the J end lost 7 bases, and 9 bases lay between the germline ends. The CDR3 consists of 13 residues. DNA of the CDR3: TGTGCCAGCAGCCGATCGGAGAATTCACCCCTCCACTTT. This gives the protein CASSRSENSPLHF.

This clonotype has ten or more counts. This sequence joins TRBV9 and TRBJ1-1; unclear D gene. Germline lookup yields CDR1 SGDLS and CDR2 YYNGEE. The length of the CDR3 is 17 residues. The V gene lost 0 bases and the J gene lost 1 base, with 16 bases spanning the gap. CDR3 sequence: CASSVDLDWAPNTEAFF. For the CDR3, the DNA is TGTGCCAGCAGCGTAGACCTCGACTGGGCCCCGAACACTGAAGCTTTCTTT.

As for this clonotype: A much larger clone sits a single nucleotide away, making a read error possible. This chain links TRBV7-2 with TRBJ1-6, with 11 bases that match TRBD1. This CDR3 is 16 amino acids long. Germline-derived CDR1 and CDR2 are SGHTA and FQGNSA. CDR3 region: CASSLGSGQGASPLYF. The CDR3 bases are TGTGCCAGCAGCTTAGGTTCCGGACAGGGGGCTTCACCCCTCTACTTT. Supplemented by reference TRBV7-2 and TRBJ1-6, the full variable domain reads GAGVSQSPSNKVTEKGKDVELRCDPISGHTALYWYRQSLGQGLEFLIYFQGNSAPDKSGLPSDRFSAERTGGSVSTLTIQRTQQEDSAVYLCASSLGSGQGASPLYFGNGTRLTVT.

This clonotype was detected ten times or more. This chain uses TRBV10-3 with TRBJ1-1; 7 bases are shared with TRBD1. V trimming: 6 bases; J trimming: 7 bases; junction bases outside the gene matches: 8. The CDR3 is 13 residues long. CDR1 is ENHRY and CDR2 is SYGVKD in the germline V gene. The CDR3 region is CAISDGTVGEAFF. The DNA for the CDR3 is TGTGCCATCAGCGATGGGACAGTCGGTGAAGCTTTCTTT.

This clonotype has a count of ten or more. This chain uses TRBV7-2 with TRBJ2-5, with 7 bases lining up with TRBD1. The germline CDR1 and CDR2 sequences are SGHTA and FQGNSA. The V segment lost 4 bases and the J segment 5 bases; nucleotides outside the gene matches: 10. The CDR3 length is 15 residues. This CDR3 is CASSSYRGIGETQYF. The CDR3 bases are TGTGCCAGCAGCTCCTACAGGGGTATAGGGGAGACCCAGTACTTC.

The rearrangement uses TRBV5-6 and TRBJ2-6; no definite D call. Trimming took off 4 bases at V and 0 bases at J, with 8 bases between the two ends. This CDR3 is built from 15 residues. Germline CDR1 is SGHDT and CDR2 is YYEEEE. The CDR3 is CASSRQISGANVLTF. The CDR3 nucleotides read TGTGCCAGCAGCCGACAAATCTCTGGGGCCAACGTCCTGACTTTC.

In its sample, this clonotype was seen many times. This chain connects TRBV6-6 to TRBJ1-1; D ambiguous. In germline, CDR1 is MNHNY, CDR2 SVGAGI (reference sequence). Trimming shortened V by 2 bases and J by 2 bases, and 9 bases separated the two germline ends. CDR3 length: 14 residues. CDR3 sequence: CASSYRRQNTEAFF. In DNA form, the CDR3 reads TGTGCCAGCAGTTACAGACGACAAAACACTGAAGCTTTCTTT.

There are many counts of this clonotype. This chain connects TRBV7-9 to TRBJ1-2; 11 bases map to TRBD1. The CDR3 has 15 amino acids. The germline gives CDR1 SEHNR, CDR2 FQNEAQ (reference sequence). Unmatched junction bases numbered 6, after V lost 5 bases and J lost 4 bases. The CDR3 sequence is CASSLRTGGGYGYTF. The CDR3 coding sequence is TGTGCCAGCAGCCTCAGGACAGGGGGCGGCTATGGCTACACCTTC.

This clonotype was found many times. V gene TRBV7-9 combines with J gene TRBJ2-7, with D possibly matching TRBD1 (6 bases). V was pared by 5 bases and J by 3 bases, with 8 bases between. The CDR3 has 12 amino acids. Germline V gene lookup returns CDR1 SEHNR and CDR2 FQNEAQ (reference sequence). The DNA of the CDR3 is TGTGCCAGCAGCCGGACAGACTACGAGCAGTACGTC. Translation gives CASSRTDYEQYV.

The chain has TRBV20-1 and TRBJ1-3; tentatively, D is TRBD1 (6 bases). The CDR3 extends over 11 amino acids. Germline CDR1 is DFQATT and CDR2 is SNEGSKA (reference sequence). CDR3 DNA: TGCAGCTCAGGGGTTGGAAACACCATATATTTT. Translating it yields CSSGVGNTIYF.

The chain joins TRBV9 to TRBJ2-5; no clear D gene. The CDR3 covers 13 residues. Trimming took 1 base from V and 3 from J, leaving 7 bases between them. In germline, CDR1 is SGDLS, CDR2 YYNGEE. As DNA, the CDR3 is TGTGCCAGCAGCGTACCCCCCAAAGAGACCCAGTACTTC. Encoded protein: CASSVPPKETQYF. Variable domain in full (rest from reference TRBV9 and TRBJ2-5): DSGVTQTPKHLITATGQRVTLRCSPRSGDLSVYWYQQSLDQGLQFLIQYYNGEERAKGNILERFSAQQFPDLHSELNLSSLELGDSALYFCASSVPPKETQYFGPGTRLLVL.

This clonotype occurred a few times. For the CDR3, the DNA is TGTGCCAGCATTAGCCAGGGAGCTGGGGCCAACGTCCTGACTTTC. Its translation: CASISQGAGANVLTF. This rearrangement joins TRBV12-3 or TRBV12-4 to TRBJ2-6, with D perhaps given as TRBD1 or TRBD2 (5 bases each). The CDR3 covers 15 residues. V shed 7 bases and J shed 2 bases, with 12 bases lying between them.

A note on this clonotype: A read error may explain this, as a much larger clone is one base away. The V and J genes are TRBV30 and TRBJ1-4; no definite D call. The V end was cut by 4 bases, the J end by 8 bases, with 14 bases between. CDR1 and CDR2 (germline): GTSNPN, SVGIG (reference sequence). The CDR3 has 13 residues. The CDR3 DNA reads as TGTGCCTGGAATGTGGTCAGTAGGGAAAAACTGTTTTTT. It yields the protein CAWNVVSREKLFF. The complete variable domain, with remaining parts taken from reference TRBV30 and TRBJ1-4, reads SQTIHQWPATLVQPVGSPLSLECTVEGTSNPNLYWYRQAAGRGLQLLFYSVGIGQISSEVPQNLSASRPQDRQFILSSKKLLLSDSGFYLCAWNVVSREKLFFGSGTQLSVL.

This clonotype was counted ten times or more. This chain uses TRBV19 with TRBJ2-2; maybe TRBD1 (6 bases). V was shortened by 6 bases and J by 2 bases, with 16 bases between the two germline ends. CDR3 length: 16 amino acids. Germline V gene data show CDR1 as LNHDA and CDR2 as SQIVND (reference sequence). The DNA for the CDR3 is TGTGCCAGTAGGAATGGGGACACCTCAAACACCGGGGAGCTGTTTTTT. Encoded protein: CASRNGDTSNTGELFF.

This clonotype was counted many times. CDR3 in DNA: TGTGCCAGCAGCCAGTGGGGCCCGAACACTGAAGCTTTCTTT. Translating gives CASSQWGPNTEAFF. V is TRBV3-1 and J is TRBJ1-1, with TRBD1 as a possible D gene (5 bases). CDR1 and CDR2 from the germline V gene are LGHDT and YNNKEL (reference sequence). The CDR3 extends over 14 amino acids. The V end was cut by 3 bases, the J end by 1 base, with 9 bases between.

This clonotype appeared many times. The chain links TRBV20-1 to TRBJ1-2, with TRBD1 identical over 10 bases. J gave up 3 bases and V 3 bases, and 4 bases lay outside the gene matches. Germline V gene sequence: CDR1 DFQATT, CDR2 SNEGSKA (reference sequence). The CDR3 runs 14 residues. The DNA for the CDR3 is TGCAGTGCTAGGTCGACAGGGGGCTACTATGGCTACACCTTC. Amino acids: CSARSTGGYYGYTF.

There are a few counts of this clonotype. The chain uses TRBV24-1 and TRBJ1-2; 7 positions match TRBD1. Germline CDR1 reads KGHDR; CDR2 reads SFDVKD. The CDR3 totals 17 residues. With 1 base clipped from V and 6 bases from J, the junction kept 13 bases outside the gene matches. The CDR3 here is CATSDFDRQGGGDGYTF. The CDR3 coding sequence is TGTGCCACCAGTGATTTCGACCGACAGGGAGGGGGGGATGGCTACACCTTC.

This clonotype was seen at least ten times. The J gene is TRBJ2-2, the V gene TRBV5-1; maybe TRBD1 (6 bases). This CDR3 spans 16 amino acids. Per germline, CDR1 SGHRS and CDR2 YFSETQ. Trimming pared 4 bases from V and 4 bases from J, leaving 17 bases between. The CDR3 DNA is TGCGCCAGCAGCCATATCCGGGACACAGGCACCGGGGAGCTGTTTTTT. Encoded protein: CASSHIRDTGTGELFF.

This clonotype was observed many times. The chain links TRBV12-3 or TRBV12-4 to TRBJ2-5; D is unresolved. The CDR3 sequence is 14 residues long. Trimming removed 5 bases at V and 4 bases at J, with 14 bases between. The CDR3 protein is CASSPTRSGETQYF. CDR3 bases: TGTGCCAGCAGTCCGACGCGGTCAGGAGAGACCCAGTACTTC.

Many counts were recorded for this clonotype. The chain combines TRBV12-3 or TRBV12-4 with TRBJ2-1; 9 nucleotides agree with TRBD2. The ends lost 3 bases at V and 10 bases at J; junction bases unmatched: 1. The CDR3 is made up of 12 amino acids. The CDR3 reads CASSFSGSEQFF. DNA for the CDR3: TGTGCCAGCAGTTTTAGCGGGAGCGAGCAGTTCTTC.

This clonotype was observed at least ten times. The V and J genes are TRBV2 and TRBJ1-2, with D uncertain. V lost 6 bases and J lost 5, with 16 bases in between. CDR1 SNHLY and CDR2 FYNNEI come from the germline V gene. The CDR3 is 14 amino acids. CDR3: CASSGDTSPYGYTF. The CDR3 DNA follows: TGTGCCAGCAGCGGAGACACTAGCCCGTATGGCTACACCTTC.

V and J are TRBV7-9 and TRBJ1-6; tentative D call: TRBD1 (5 bases). The CDR3 covers 15 residues. Per germline, CDR1 SEHNR and CDR2 FQNEAQ (reference sequence). Deletions cut 4 bases from V and 6 bases from J, with 13 bases between. CDR3 amino acids: CASSSSGTPNSPLHF. In DNA, the CDR3 is TGTGCCAGCAGCTCCAGCGGGACCCCTAATTCACCCCTCCACTTT.